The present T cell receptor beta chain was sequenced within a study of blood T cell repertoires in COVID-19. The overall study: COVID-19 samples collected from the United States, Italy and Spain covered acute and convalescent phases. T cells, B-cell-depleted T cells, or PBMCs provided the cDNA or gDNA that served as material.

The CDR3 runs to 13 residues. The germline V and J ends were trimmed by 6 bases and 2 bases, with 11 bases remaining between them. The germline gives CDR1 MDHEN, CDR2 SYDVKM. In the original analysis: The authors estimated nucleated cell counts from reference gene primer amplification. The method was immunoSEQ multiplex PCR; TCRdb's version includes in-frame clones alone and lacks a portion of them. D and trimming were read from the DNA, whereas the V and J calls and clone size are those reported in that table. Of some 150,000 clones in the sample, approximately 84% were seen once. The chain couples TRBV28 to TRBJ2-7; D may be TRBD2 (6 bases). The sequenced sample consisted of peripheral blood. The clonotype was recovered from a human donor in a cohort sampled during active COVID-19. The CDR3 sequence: CASSGGYPYEQYF. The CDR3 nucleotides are TGTGCCAGCAGCGGGGGTTACCCCTACGAGCAGTACTTC.